The 21 T cell receptor beta chains reported below all come from one sample, sequenced in a study of cytomegalovirus exposure and HLA in healthy donors. The PCR used 60 Vbeta and 13 Jbeta primers. Clones were read by immunoSEQ multiplex PCR, and TCRdb kept only the in-frame ones, dropping some. The table has about 140,000 clones, roughly 79% seen once. Sequenced input: PBMCs. Receptors originate from a male donor in good health and CMV-seronegative.

The chain recombines TRBV30 with TRBJ1-1; the D is unclear. V was trimmed by 2 bases and J by 5 bases, leaving 12 bases between them. Per the germline V gene, CDR1 is GTSNPN and CDR2 is SVGIG (reference sequence). The CDR3 sequence is 13 residues long. The CDR3 loop reads CAWSHGRTTEAFF. The CDR3 coding sequence is TGTGCCTGGAGTCACGGGAGAACGACTGAAGCTTTCTTT.

The chain joins TRBV29-1 to TRBJ2-7; 8 bases map to TRBD1. CDR1 is SQVTM, CDR2 ANQGSEA, per germline. This CDR3 comprises 14 residues. After removal of 7 bases from V and 3 bases from J, the junction contained 11 bases not matched to a gene. The CDR3 loop is CSAWTGWTIYEQYF. In DNA, the CDR3 is TGCAGCGCCTGGACAGGGTGGACGATCTACGAGCAGTACTTC.

This clone appeared once. V and J are TRBV6-1 and TRBJ2-4; the match to TRBD1 covers 8 bases. CDR1 MNHNS and CDR2 SASEGT come from the germline V gene. With 9 bases clipped from V and 1 base from J, the junction kept 2 bases outside the gene matches. The CDR3 has 13 residues. CDR3 amino acids: CASRTGAKNIQYF. As DNA, the CDR3 is TGTGCCAGTAGGACAGGGGCCAAAAACATTCAGTACTTC.

The rearrangement links TRBV7-8 to TRBJ2-2; D ambiguous. There are 11 residues in the CDR3. V lost 3 bases, J lost 9 bases, and 5 bases lay in between. Germline assignment: CDR1 SGHVS and CDR2 FQNEAQ. The CDR3 DNA follows: TGTGCCAGCAGCTTCCAGAGGGAGCTGTTTTTT. Translation gives CASSFQRELFF.

This clone was detected only once. This rearrangement joins TRBV19 to TRBJ2-1; the match to TRBD2 covers 10 bases. From germline, CDR1 is LNHDA and CDR2 SQIVND (reference sequence). The CDR3 consists of 16 residues. J lost 4 bases, V lost 5 bases, and 8 bases had no gene match. CDR3 sequence (DNA): TGTGCCAGTAGTTCCTCACTAGCGGGACCGTACAATGAGCAGTTCTTC. It encodes CASSSSLAGPYNEQFF.

This chain joins TRBV5-4 and TRBJ2-1, with 11 positions matching TRBD2. Germline CDR1 and CDR2: SGHNT and YYREEE (reference sequence). The CDR3 has 12 amino acids. Written as DNA, the CDR3 is TGTGGGATAGCGGGGGGGCAAGGTGAGCAGTTCTTC. This translates into CGIAGGQGEQFF.

The rearrangement uses TRBV5-1 and TRBJ2-7; D possibly corresponds to TRBD2 (6 bases). V was pared by 3 bases and J by 4 bases, with 26 bases between. The germline V gene encodes CDR1 SGHRS and CDR2 YFSETQ. The CDR3 consists of 18 residues. The CDR3: CASSCRSLPGTPLYEQYF. The CDR3 nucleotides read TGCGCCAGCAGCTGTCGAAGTCTCCCCGGGACTCCTTTATACGAGCAGTACTTC.

The J gene is TRBJ2-5, the V gene TRBV23-1; 8 positions agree with TRBD2. TRBV23-1 falls under the ORF class, with uncertain function. V shed 3 bases and J 5 bases; nucleotides not matched to a gene: 14. The CDR3 spans 17 residues. CDR3 residues: CASSHVPSGRMGETQYF. CDR3 sequence (DNA): TGCGCCAGCAGTCACGTCCCGAGCGGGAGAATGGGGGAGACCCAGTACTTC.

The rearrangement joins TRBV2 to TRBJ2-3; 8 positions agree with TRBD1. The CDR3 covers 13 residues. CDR1 is SNHLY and CDR2 is FYNNEI in the germline V gene. Trimming at V came to 8 bases and at J to 3 bases, leaving 4 bases not matched to a gene. The CDR3: CASHRGATDTQYF. CDR3 coding DNA: TGTGCCAGCCACAGGGGGGCTACAGATACGCAGTATTTT.

The V and J genes are TRBV11-3 and TRBJ2-1; 11 positions agree with TRBD1. The J segment lost 7 bases and the V segment lost 3 bases, leaving 5 bases of the junction unmatched. The V gene's germline CDR1 is SGHNT and CDR2 YENEEA. The CDR3 runs 15 residues. CDR3 sequence (DNA): TGTGCCAGCAGCTTCTCCGGGACAGGGGGAAATGAGCAGTTCTTC. This encodes CASSFSGTGGNEQFF.

The chain has TRBV4-3 and TRBJ1-2; 8 nucleotides agree with TRBD1. Unmatched junction bases numbered 7, after V lost 0 bases and J lost 4 bases. In germline, CDR1 is LGHNA, CDR2 YSLEER. This CDR3 contains 16 residues. CDR3: CASSQDFQGAVYGYTF. CDR3 nucleotides: TGCGCCAGCAGCCAAGATTTTCAGGGGGCGGTCTATGGCTACACCTTC.

Turning to this clone: Other DNA sequences in the same sample also yield this CDR3. The chain carries TRBV5-1 and TRBJ2-7; D is possibly TRBD1 (6 bases). V gave up 0 bases and J gave up 3 bases, with 10 bases separating them. The germline CDR1 and CDR2 sequences are SGHRS and YFSETQ. The CDR3 is 14 residues long. The CDR3 DNA is TGCGCCAGCAGCTTGGGACAGGTCGGCTACGAGCAGTACTTC. It yields the protein CASSLGQVGYEQYF.

The chain is built from TRBV7-8 and TRBJ2-5, with D perhaps matching TRBD1 (5 bases). V was shortened by 5 bases and J by 5 bases, with 15 bases between the two germline ends. The germline V gene encodes CDR1 SGHVS and CDR2 FQNEAQ. The CDR3 runs to 14 residues. CDR3: CASSLIGAGETQYF. The CDR3 DNA follows: TGTGCCAGCAGCCTCATAGGGGCTGGCGAGACCCAGTACTTC.

There are a few counts of this clone. This chain connects TRBV27 to TRBJ2-5; D might be TRBD2 (6 bases). The CDR3 sequence is 15 residues long. Germline V lookup: CDR1 MNHEY, CDR2 SMNVEV (reference sequence). V gave up 5 bases and J gave up 2 bases, with 15 bases separating them. CDR3 DNA sequence: TGTGCCAGCAGTCAAAGCTGGGACTCTCAAGAGACCCAGTACTTC. Its protein is CASSQSWDSQETQYF.

V gene TRBV4-3 combines with J gene TRBJ1-1; D gene ambiguous. Germline V lookup: CDR1 LGHNA, CDR2 YSLEER. Trimming pared 3 bases from V and 6 bases from J, leaving 11 bases between. This CDR3 has 13 amino acids. CDR3 protein: CASSQGGYSEAFF. In nucleotides, the CDR3 is TGCGCCAGCAGCCAGGGCGGGTACTCTGAAGCTTTCTTT.

The gene calls are TRBV7-3 and TRBJ1-2; 8 bases map to TRBD1. Germline assignment: CDR1 SGHTA and CDR2 FQGTGA. V lost 5 bases and J lost 4; bases outside the gene matches: 6. This CDR3 contains 14 residues. The CDR3 protein is CASSPDRVGYGYTF. CDR3 bases: TGTGCCAGCAGCCCGGACAGGGTTGGCTATGGCTACACCTTC. The full variable domain, in which reference TRBV7-3 and TRBJ1-2 provide the parts outside the CDR3, is GAGVSQTPSNKVTEKGKYVELRCDPISGHTALYWYRQSLGQGPEFLIYFQGTGAADDSGLPNDRFFAVRPEGSVSTLKIQRTERGDSAVYLCASSPDRVGYGYTFGSGTRLTVV.

The CDR3 DNA follows: TGTGCCAGCAGTGAAGCGCGGGTAGGGACTAGCAACACCGGGGAGCTGTTTTTT. This sequence encodes CASSEARVGTSNTGELFF. V gene TRBV2 combines with J gene TRBJ2-2; 9 nucleotides agree with TRBD2. Per the germline V gene, CDR1 is SNHLY and CDR2 is FYNNEI. The CDR3 contains 18 residues. V lost 0 bases, J lost 2 bases, and 7 bases stayed unmatched.

The chain has TRBV6-6 and TRBJ2-7, with TRBD1 matching over 7 bases. This CDR3 is built from 16 residues. Germline lookup yields CDR1 MNHNY and CDR2 SVGAGI (reference sequence). V lost 0 bases, J lost 2 bases, and 7 bases stayed unmatched. The CDR3 DNA follows: TGTGCCAGCAGTTACTCGGGGTGGGGACAGACCTACGAGCAGTACTTC. Translated: CASSYSGWGQTYEQYF.

This clone was recorded a few times. This sequence joins TRBV19 and TRBJ1-1; 9 bases line up with TRBD1. Germline CDR1 is LNHDA and CDR2 is SQIVND (reference sequence). Unmatched junction bases numbered 4, after V lost 0 bases and J lost 11 bases. This CDR3 region has 13 residues. In DNA, the CDR3 is TGTGCCAGTAGTATAGAAACAGGGGGCTGGGCTTTCTTT. Its protein product is CASSIETGGWAFF.

The V gene is TRBV11-1, the J gene TRBJ1-1; D not certain. This CDR3 comprises 15 residues. Looked up from germline, CDR1 is SGHAT and CDR2 is FQDESV (reference sequence). The V gene lost 2 bases and the J gene lost 2 bases, with 12 bases spanning the gap. CDR3: CASSLYLQTNTEAFF. The DNA of the CDR3 is TGTGCCAGCAGCTTATACCTGCAGACTAACACTGAAGCTTTCTTT.

This chain connects TRBV5-1 to TRBJ2-7; TRBD2 aligns across 8 bases. In germline, CDR1 is SGHRS, CDR2 YFSETQ. The junction had 10 bases not matched to a gene; V was cut back by 4 bases and J by 4 bases. The CDR3 sequence is 15 residues long. The CDR3 DNA is TGCGCCAGCAGCCTCCTCGGTGCGGGGGGTTACGAGCAGTACTTC. Amino acid sequence: CASSLLGAGGYEQYF.